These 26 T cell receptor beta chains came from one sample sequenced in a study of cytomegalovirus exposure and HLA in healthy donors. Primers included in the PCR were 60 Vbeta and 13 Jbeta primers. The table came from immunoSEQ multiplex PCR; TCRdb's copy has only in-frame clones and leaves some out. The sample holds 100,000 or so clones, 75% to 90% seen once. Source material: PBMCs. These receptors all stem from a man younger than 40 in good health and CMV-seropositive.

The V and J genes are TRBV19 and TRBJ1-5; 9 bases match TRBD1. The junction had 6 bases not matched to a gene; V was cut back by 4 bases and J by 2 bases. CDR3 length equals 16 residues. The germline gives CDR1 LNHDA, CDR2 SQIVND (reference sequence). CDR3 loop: CASSKDRGLGNQPQHF. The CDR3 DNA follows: TGTGCCAGTAGTAAGGACAGGGGTTTGGGCAATCAGCCCCAGCATTTT.

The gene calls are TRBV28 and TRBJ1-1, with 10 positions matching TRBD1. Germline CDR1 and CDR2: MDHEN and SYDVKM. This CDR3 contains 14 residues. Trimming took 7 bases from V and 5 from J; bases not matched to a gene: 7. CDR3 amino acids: CASMIGQGETEAFF. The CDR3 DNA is TGTGCCAGCATGATCGGACAGGGGGAGACTGAAGCTTTCTTT.

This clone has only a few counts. DNA for the CDR3: TGCAGCGTTAGACTACAGAGGCGGAGTACTGAAGCTTTCTTT. This gives the protein CSVRLQRRSTEAFF. V is TRBV29-1 and J is TRBJ1-1; D uncertain. CDR1 is SQVTM, CDR2 ANQGSEA, per germline. The V end lost 5 bases, the J end lost 5 bases, and 18 bases lay between the germline ends. The length of the CDR3 is 14 residues.

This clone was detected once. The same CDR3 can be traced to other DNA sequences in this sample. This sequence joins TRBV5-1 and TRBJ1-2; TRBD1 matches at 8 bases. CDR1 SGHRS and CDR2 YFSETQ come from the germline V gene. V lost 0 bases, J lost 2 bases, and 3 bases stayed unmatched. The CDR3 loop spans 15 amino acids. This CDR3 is CASSLGQGANYGYTF. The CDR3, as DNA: TGCGCCAGCAGCTTGGGCCAGGGGGCGAACTATGGCTACACCTTC.

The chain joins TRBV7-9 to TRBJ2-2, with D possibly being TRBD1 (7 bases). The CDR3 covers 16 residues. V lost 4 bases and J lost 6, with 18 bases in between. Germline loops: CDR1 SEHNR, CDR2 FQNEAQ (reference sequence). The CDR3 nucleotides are TGTGCCAGCAGCTCCCCGTGGAGGGGGCAAGCCGGGGAGCTGTTTTTT. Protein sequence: CASSSPWRGQAGELFF.

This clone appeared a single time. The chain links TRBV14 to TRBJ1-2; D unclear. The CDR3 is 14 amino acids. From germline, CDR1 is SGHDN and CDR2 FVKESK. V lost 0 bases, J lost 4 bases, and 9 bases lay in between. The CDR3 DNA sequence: TGTGCCAGCAGCCAAGACTGGCCCCCCTATGGCTACACCTTC. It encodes CASSQDWPPYGYTF.

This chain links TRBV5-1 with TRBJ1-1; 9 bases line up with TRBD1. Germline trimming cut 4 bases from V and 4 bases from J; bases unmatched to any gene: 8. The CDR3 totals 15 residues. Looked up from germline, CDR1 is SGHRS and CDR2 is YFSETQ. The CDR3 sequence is CASSLGQGRGTEAFF. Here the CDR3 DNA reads TGCGCCAGCAGCCTGGGACAGGGACGTGGCACTGAAGCTTTCTTT.

The CDR3 nucleotides are TGTGCCAGCGGGGGACAGAGTAATTCACCCCTCCACTTT. Translation: CASGGQSNSPLHF. This sequence joins TRBV2 and TRBJ1-6; 7 positions agree with TRBD1. The germline V gene has CDR1 SNHLY and CDR2 FYNNEI. The CDR3 spans 13 residues. J was trimmed by 6 bases and V by 8 bases; bases with no gene match: 4.

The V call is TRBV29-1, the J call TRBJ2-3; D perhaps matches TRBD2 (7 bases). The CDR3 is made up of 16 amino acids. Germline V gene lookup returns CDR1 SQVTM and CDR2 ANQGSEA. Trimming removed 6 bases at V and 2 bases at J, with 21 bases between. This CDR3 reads CSVTSVGGHVTDTQYF. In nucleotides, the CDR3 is TGCAGCGTCACAAGCGTGGGGGGGCATGTCACAGATACGCAGTATTTT.

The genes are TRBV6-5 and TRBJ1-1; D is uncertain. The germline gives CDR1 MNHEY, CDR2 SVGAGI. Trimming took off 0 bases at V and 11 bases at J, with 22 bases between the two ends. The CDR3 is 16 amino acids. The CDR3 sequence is CASSYSRHNPSKSAFF. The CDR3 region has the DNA TGTGCCAGCAGTTACTCGAGACATAACCCTTCCAAGTCGGCTTTCTTT.

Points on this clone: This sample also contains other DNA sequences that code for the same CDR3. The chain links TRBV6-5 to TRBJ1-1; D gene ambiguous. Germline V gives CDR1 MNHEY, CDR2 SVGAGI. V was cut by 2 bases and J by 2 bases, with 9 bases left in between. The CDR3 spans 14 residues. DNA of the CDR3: TGTGCCAGCAGTTACGGGTCAGGTAACACTGAAGCTTTCTTT. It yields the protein CASSYGSGNTEAFF.

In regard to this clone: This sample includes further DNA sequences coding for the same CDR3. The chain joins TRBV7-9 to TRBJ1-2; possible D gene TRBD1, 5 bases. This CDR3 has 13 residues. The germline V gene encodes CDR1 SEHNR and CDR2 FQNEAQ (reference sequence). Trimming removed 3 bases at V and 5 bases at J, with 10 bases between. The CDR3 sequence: CASSFDAGYGYTF. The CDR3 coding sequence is TGTGCCAGCAGCTTTGATGCAGGGTATGGCTACACCTTC. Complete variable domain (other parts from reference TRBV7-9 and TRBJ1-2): DTGVSQNPRHKITKRGQNVTFRCDPISEHNRLYWYRQTLGQGPEFLTYFQNEAQLEKSRLLSDRFSAERPKGSFSTLEIQRTEQGDSAMYLCASSFDAGYGYTFGSGTRLTVV.

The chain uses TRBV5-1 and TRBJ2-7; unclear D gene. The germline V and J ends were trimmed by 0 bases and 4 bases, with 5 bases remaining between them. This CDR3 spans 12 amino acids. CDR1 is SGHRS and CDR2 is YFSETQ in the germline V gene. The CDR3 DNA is TGCGCCAGCAGCTTGGTTAGTTACGAGCAGTACTTC. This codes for CASSLVSYEQYF.

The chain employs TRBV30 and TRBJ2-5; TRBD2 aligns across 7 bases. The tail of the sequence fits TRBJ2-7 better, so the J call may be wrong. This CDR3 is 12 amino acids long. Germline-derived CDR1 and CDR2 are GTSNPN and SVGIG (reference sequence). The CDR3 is CAWMYRGDEQYF. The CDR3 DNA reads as TGTGCCTGGATGTATCGGGGGGACGAGCAGTACTTC.

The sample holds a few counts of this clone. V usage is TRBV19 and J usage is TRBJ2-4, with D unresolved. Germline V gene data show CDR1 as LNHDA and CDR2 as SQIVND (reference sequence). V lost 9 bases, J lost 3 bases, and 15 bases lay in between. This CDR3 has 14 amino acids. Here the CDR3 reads CASRQLNGKNIQYF. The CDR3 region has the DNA TGTGCCAGCAGACAATTAAACGGCAAAAACATTCAGTACTTC.

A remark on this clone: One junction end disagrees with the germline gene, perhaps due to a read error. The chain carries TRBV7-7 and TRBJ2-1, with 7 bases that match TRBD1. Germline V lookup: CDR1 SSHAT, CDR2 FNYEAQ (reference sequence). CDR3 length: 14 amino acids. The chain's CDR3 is CASSLTGMSNEQFF. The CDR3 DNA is TGTGCTAGCAGCTTGACAGGGATGTCCAATGAGCAGTTCTTC.

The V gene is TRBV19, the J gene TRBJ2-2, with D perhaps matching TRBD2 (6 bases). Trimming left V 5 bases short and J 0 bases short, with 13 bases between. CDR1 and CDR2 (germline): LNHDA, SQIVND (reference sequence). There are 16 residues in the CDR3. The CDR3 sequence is CASSWGVTSNTGELFF. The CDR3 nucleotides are TGTGCCAGTAGTTGGGGGGTGACATCGAACACCGGGGAGCTGTTTTTT.

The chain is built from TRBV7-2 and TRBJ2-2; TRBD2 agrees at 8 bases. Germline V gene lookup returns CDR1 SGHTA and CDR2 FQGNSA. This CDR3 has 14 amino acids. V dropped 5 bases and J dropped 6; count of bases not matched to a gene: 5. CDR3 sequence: CASSHPGLAGELFF. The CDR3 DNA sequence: TGTGCCAGCAGCCATCCGGGACTAGCCGGGGAGCTGTTTTTT.

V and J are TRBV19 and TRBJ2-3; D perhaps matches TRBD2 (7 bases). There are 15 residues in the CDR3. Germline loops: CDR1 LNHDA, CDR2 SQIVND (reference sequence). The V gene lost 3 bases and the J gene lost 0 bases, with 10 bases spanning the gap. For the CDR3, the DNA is TGTGCCAGTAGTATTCGGGGGGCGAGCACAGATACGCAGTATTTT. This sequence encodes CASSIRGASTDTQYF.

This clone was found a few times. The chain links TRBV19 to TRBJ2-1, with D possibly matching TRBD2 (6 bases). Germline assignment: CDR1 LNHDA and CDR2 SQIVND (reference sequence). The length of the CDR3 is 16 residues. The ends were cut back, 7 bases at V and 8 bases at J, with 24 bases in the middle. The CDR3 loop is CASTRGPLTRSDEQFF. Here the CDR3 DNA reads TGTGCCAGTACTCGGGGCCCCCTGACTAGGTCTGATGAGCAGTTCTTC.

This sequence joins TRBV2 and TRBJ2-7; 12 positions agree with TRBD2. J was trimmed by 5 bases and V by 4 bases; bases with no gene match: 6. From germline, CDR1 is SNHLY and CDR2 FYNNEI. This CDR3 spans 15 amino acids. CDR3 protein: CASSGLAGEKDEQYF. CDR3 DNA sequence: TGTGCCAGCAGTGGACTAGCGGGGGAGAAGGACGAGCAGTACTTC.

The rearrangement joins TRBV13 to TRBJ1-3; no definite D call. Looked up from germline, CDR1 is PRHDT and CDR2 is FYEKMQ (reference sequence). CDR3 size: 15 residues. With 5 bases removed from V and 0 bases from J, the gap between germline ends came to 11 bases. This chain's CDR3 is CASSPRVLSGNTIYF. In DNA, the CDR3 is TGTGCCAGCAGCCCCCGGGTCCTCTCTGGAAACACCATATATTTT.

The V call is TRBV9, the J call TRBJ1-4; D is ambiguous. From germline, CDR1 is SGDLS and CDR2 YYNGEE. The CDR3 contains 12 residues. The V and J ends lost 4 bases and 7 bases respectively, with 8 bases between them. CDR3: CASSLPGEKLFF. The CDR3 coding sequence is TGTGCCAGCAGCCTCCCGGGTGAAAAACTGTTTTTT. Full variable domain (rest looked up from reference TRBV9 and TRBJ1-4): DSGVTQTPKHLITATGQRVTLRCSPRSGDLSVYWYQQSLDQGLQFLIQYYNGEERAKGNILERFSAQQFPDLHSELNLSSLELGDSALYFCASSLPGEKLFFGSGTQLSVL.

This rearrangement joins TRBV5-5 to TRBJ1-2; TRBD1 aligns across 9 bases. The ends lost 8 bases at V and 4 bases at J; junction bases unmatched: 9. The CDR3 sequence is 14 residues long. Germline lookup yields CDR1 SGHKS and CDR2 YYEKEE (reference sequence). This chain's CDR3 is CASKRDRAIYGYTF. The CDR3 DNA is TGTGCCAGTAAGAGGGACAGGGCTATCTATGGCTACACCTTC.

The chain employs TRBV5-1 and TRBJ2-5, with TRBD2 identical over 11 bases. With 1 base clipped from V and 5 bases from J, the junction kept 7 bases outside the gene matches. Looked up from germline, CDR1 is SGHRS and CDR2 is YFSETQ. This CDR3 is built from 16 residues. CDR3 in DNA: TGCGCCAGCAGCTTGTTCATAGCGGGGGGGCAGGAGACCCAGTACTTC. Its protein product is CASSLFIAGGQETQYF.

The CDR3 DNA reads TGTGCCAGCAGCTTAGGGCGGAACTATGGCTACACCTTC. Protein product: CASSLGRNYGYTF. The genes are TRBV7-2 and TRBJ1-2; D unresolved. Germline V CDR1 and CDR2: SGHTA, FQGNSA. With 1 base removed from V and 2 bases from J, the gap between germline ends came to 5 bases. The CDR3 runs 13 residues.